What follows are 22 T cell receptor beta chains derived from one specimen sequenced in a study of cytomegalovirus exposure and HLA in healthy donors. The PCR had 60 Vbeta and 13 Jbeta primers. Here immunoSEQ multiplex PCR was the method, and the copy in TCRdb shows in-frame clones only, minus some. The sample contains approximately 100,000 clones, about four fifths of which appear only once. The specimen sequenced was PBMCs. All receptors come from a woman aged 40-49 years in good health and CMV-seropositive.

This chain joins TRBV6-1 and TRBJ2-7; D may be TRBD2 (6 bases). Germline CDR1 MNHNS, CDR2 SASEGT. The CDR3 runs to 13 residues. Between the trimmed V and J ends, which lost 4 bases and 7 bases, there was a span of 14 bases. The CDR3 sequence: CASSGGTRGEQYF. The DNA for the CDR3 is TGTGCCAGCAGTGGCGGTACCCGGGGGGAGCAGTACTTC.

The CDR3 here is CASSSTVNTEAFF. CDR3 sequence (DNA): TGTGCCAGCAGCTCGACTGTGAACACTGAAGCTTTCTTT. The chain employs TRBV5-6 and TRBJ1-1, with unresolved D. Germline V CDR1 and CDR2: SGHDT, YYEEEE. Trimming pared 3 bases from V and 0 bases from J, leaving 6 bases between. This CDR3 is 13 amino acids long.

The rearrangement joins TRBV19 to TRBJ2-5; tentative D call: TRBD1 (5 bases). Germline V gene data show CDR1 as LNHDA and CDR2 as SQIVND (reference sequence). V was cut by 4 bases and J by 2 bases, with 8 bases left in between. CDR3 size: 13 residues. The CDR3: CASSRAGQETQYF. The CDR3 nucleotides are TGTGCCAGTAGTAGGGCAGGGCAAGAGACCCAGTACTTC.

V usage is TRBV28 and J usage is TRBJ2-1, with 13 bases matching TRBD2. The germline V gene has CDR1 MDHEN and CDR2 SYDVKM. J lost 4 bases, V lost 8 bases, and 5 bases had no gene match. The CDR3 is 15 residues long. CDR3 nucleotides: TGTGCCAGCGGGGAGGGACTAGCGGGATACAATGAGCAGTTCTTC. Translating it yields CASGEGLAGYNEQFF.

J is TRBJ2-5 and V is TRBV5-4, with D maybe TRBD2 (6 bases). The CDR3 is made up of 14 amino acids. Looked up from germline, CDR1 is SGHNT and CDR2 is YYREEE (reference sequence). The V end lost 4 bases, the J end lost 1 base, and 11 bases lay between the germline ends. The CDR3 sequence is CASSPSGVQETQYF. As DNA, the CDR3 is TGTGCCAGCAGCCCCTCGGGAGTCCAAGAGACCCAGTACTTC.

The rearrangement joins TRBV28 to TRBJ2-7; D remains unclear. Trimming removed 2 bases at V and 6 bases at J, with 14 bases between. The CDR3 extends over 14 amino acids. Per the germline V gene, CDR1 is MDHEN and CDR2 is SYDVKM. The DNA of the CDR3 is TGTGCCAGCAGTTTACGCACCCCTTTTAGCGAGCAGTACTTC. Translated: CASSLRTPFSEQYF.

This clone was seen just once. The rearrangement links TRBV7-9 to TRBJ1-2; D is possibly TRBD1 (6 bases). The CDR3 is 14 residues long. Deletions cut 5 bases from V and 4 bases from J, with 14 bases between. The germline CDR1 and CDR2 sequences are SEHNR and FQNEAQ (reference sequence). DNA of the CDR3: TGTGCCAGCAGCCCGCCTGGGGGCGCCTATGGCTACACCTTC. It translates to CASSPPGGAYGYTF.

Only a few counts were recorded for this clone. This sequence joins TRBV18 and TRBJ2-1; no definite D call. The CDR3 sequence is 15 residues long. The V gene lost 6 bases and the J gene lost 4 bases, with 16 bases spanning the gap. Germline assignment: CDR1 KGHSH and CDR2 LQKENI. CDR3 amino acids: CASSPSESVYNEQFF. CDR3 in DNA: TGTGCCAGCTCCCCGTCGGAGTCGGTTTACAATGAGCAGTTCTTC.

The chain uses TRBV10-3 and TRBJ1-4; tentative D call: TRBD1 (6 bases). Germline CDR1 ENHRY, CDR2 SYGVKD. CDR3 length: 12 amino acids. V was pared by 6 bases and J by 8 bases, with 10 bases between. The CDR3: CAISSGQEKLFF. CDR3 bases: TGTGCCATCAGCTCAGGACAGGAAAAACTGTTTTTT.

This clone turned up a few times. The chain joins TRBV9 to TRBJ2-5; D is unresolved. The CDR3 has 14 amino acids. Germline assignment: CDR1 SGDLS and CDR2 YYNGEE. V was pared by 0 bases and J by 2 bases, with 8 bases between. CDR3 protein: CASSVGSLQETQYF. The CDR3 coding sequence is TGTGCCAGCAGCGTAGGAAGCTTGCAAGAGACCCAGTACTTC.

J is TRBJ1-2 and V is TRBV27; no clear D gene. CDR1 and CDR2 from the germline V gene are MNHEY and SMNVEV (reference sequence). Trimming stripped 2 bases from V and 2 bases from J, with 6 bases between. The CDR3 sequence is 13 residues long. CDR3: CASSLKLNYGYTF. In nucleotides, the CDR3 is TGTGCCAGCAGTTTAAAGCTAAACTATGGCTACACCTTC.

The chain recombines TRBV29-1 with TRBJ1-4, with D possibly TRBD1 on 5 matching bases. V was shortened by 3 bases and J by 17 bases, with 22 bases between the two germline ends. The CDR3 is 13 residues long. The germline V gene encodes CDR1 SQVTM and CDR2 ANQGSEA. The chain's CDR3 is CSVEDGSGAVVFF. Written as DNA, the CDR3 is TGCAGCGTTGAGGACGGGAGTGGGGCTGTCGTTTTTTTT.

V is TRBV6-5 and J is TRBJ2-5; TRBD1 is a possible D gene (5 bases). The CDR3 runs 15 residues. V lost 5 bases and J 4 bases, leaving 17 bases between the germline ends. Germline V gene lookup returns CDR1 MNHEY and CDR2 SVGAGI. The DNA of the CDR3 is TGTGCCAGCAGTACCTTGGGGCAGGGTCGAGAGACCCAGTACTTC. Translation gives CASSTLGQGRETQYF.

The rearrangement uses TRBV10-2 and TRBJ1-5; D remains ambiguous. Germline assignment: CDR1 WSHSY and CDR2 SAAADI. The ends were cut back, 5 bases at V and 4 bases at J, with 6 bases in the middle. CDR3 length: 12 residues. CDR3 DNA: TGCGCCAGCAGTCCCGGGAATCAGCCCCAGCATTTT. Translation gives CASSPGNQPQHF.

CDR3: CAIGRTGNTEAFF. The CDR3, as DNA: TGTGCCATCGGGAGGACAGGGAATACTGAAGCTTTCTTT. The chain employs TRBV10-3 and TRBJ1-1; 8 bases fit TRBD1. Germline values: CDR1 ENHRY, CDR2 SYGVKD. J gave up 5 bases and V 8 bases, and 7 bases lay outside the gene matches. The CDR3 is 13 residues long.

V and J are TRBV10-3 and TRBJ2-1; 13 bases match TRBD2. Germline assignment: CDR1 ENHRY and CDR2 SYGVKD. V was pared by 6 bases and J by 7 bases, with 9 bases of the junction left unmatched. The CDR3 contains 16 residues. This CDR3 reads CAIRTTGLAGVNEQFF. DNA for the CDR3: TGTGCCATCAGGACGACTGGACTAGCGGGAGTAAATGAGCAGTTCTTC.

The chain uses TRBV6-5 and TRBJ1-1; a weak D match, TRBD1 (5 bases). V dropped 1 base and J dropped 4 bases, with 13 bases sitting between them. The CDR3 has 15 residues. Germline CDR1 is MNHEY and CDR2 is SVGAGI. This CDR3 reads CASSYWGRASTEAFF. In DNA form, the CDR3 reads TGTGCCAGCAGTTACTGGGGCAGGGCGAGCACTGAAGCTTTCTTT.

This clone occurred a few times. V gene TRBV9 combines with J gene TRBJ1-4, with D unclear. The CDR3 totals 15 residues. V dropped 3 bases and J dropped 4 bases, with 13 bases sitting between them. Per germline, CDR1 SGDLS and CDR2 YYNGEE. This chain's CDR3 is CASSAVWSYNEKLFF. CDR3 nucleotides: TGTGCCAGCAGCGCCGTATGGAGCTATAATGAAAAACTGTTTTTT.

The rearrangement links TRBV5-1 to TRBJ2-1; D is perhaps TRBD2 (6 bases). This CDR3 is built from 15 residues. Trimming took 3 bases from V and 3 from J, leaving 13 bases between them. CDR1 SGHRS and CDR2 YFSETQ come from the germline V gene. CDR3 in amino acids: CASSYAGSNYNEQFF. In nucleotides, the CDR3 is TGCGCCAGCAGCTACGCCGGGAGTAACTACAATGAGCAGTTCTTC.

The chain recombines TRBV19 with TRBJ1-3; 10 bases line up with TRBD1. The V and J ends lost 1 base and 0 bases, in that order; junction bases with no gene match: 18. The CDR3 is made up of 22 amino acids. The germline gives CDR1 LNHDA, CDR2 SQIVND (reference sequence). The CDR3 spells CASSIVGGTGAYPFYSGNTIYF. The CDR3, as DNA: TGTGCCAGTAGTATAGTAGGTGGGACAGGGGCCTATCCTTTCTACTCTGGAAACACCATATATTTT.

The rearrangement joins TRBV19 to TRBJ1-2, with 7 bases lining up with TRBD1. V shed 4 bases, J shed 8 bases, and the junction held 4 bases outside the gene matches. Germline CDR1 is LNHDA and CDR2 is SQIVND (reference sequence). This CDR3 is 12 amino acids long. The CDR3 nucleotides are TGTGCCAGTAGTAGACAGGGAGTGGGCTACACCTTC. This encodes CASSRQGVGYTF.

This clone showed up just once. The genes are TRBV6-5 and TRBJ1-2, with 9 bases aligning to TRBD1. The CDR3 loop spans 14 amino acids. CDR1 and CDR2 (germline): MNHEY, SVGAGI. V trimming: 6 bases; J trimming: 4 bases; junction bases outside the gene matches: 6. CDR3 in DNA: TGTGCCAGCAGCCGCACAGGGGGCTCCTATGGCTACACCTTC. Translating it yields CASSRTGGSYGYTF.